This T cell receptor (beta chain) was documented in a study of T cells in localized non-small cell lung cancer. With regard to this clone: Antigen: not known.

Samples of adjacent lung (free of atypia) were collected at least 2 cm from the tumor margin. TCRdb keeps only in-frame clones here, not all; method: immunoSEQ multiplex PCR. The sample has over a thousand clones; over 20% are singletons. Study observations and caveats: A median roughly 57 of the top 100 tumor clones appeared in adjacent lung. Those with higher blood T cell density had longer overall survival.

Sequenced material: normal lung tissue next to the tumor, taken before any cancer treatment. This receptor was obtained from a male donor at least 60 years old with stage III squamous cell lung carcinoma.

In DNA form, the CDR3 reads TGTGCCAGCAGCGTCCCGGGGGCCGCAGAGACCCAGTACTTC. Its translation: CASSVPGAAETQYF. The J gene is TRBJ2-5, the V gene TRBV9; D tentatively reads TRBD1 or TRBD2 (6 bases each). CDR3 length: 14 amino acids. V lost 2 bases and J 4 bases, leaving 12 bases between the germline ends. In germline, CDR1 is SGDLS, CDR2 YYNGEE.